Ten or more counts support the clone carrying this T cell receptor beta chain. The repertoire was sequenced with immunoSEQ multiplex PCR; TCRdb's copy has only in-frame clones and lacks some. Of a few hundred thousand clones in the sample, about 85% were seen once. This CDR3 is 15 amino acids long. CDR1 is MNHEY and CDR2 is SVGAGI in the germline V gene. Trimming removed 6 bases from V and 7 bases from J; junction bases left unmatched: 6. The data were taken from a study of blood T cell repertoires in COVID-19. On the study more broadly: PBMCs, B-cell-depleted T cells, or T cells were the source of the cDNA or gDNA that made up the material.

Study members were between about 18 and 90 years old and lived in some 26 US regions. Membership in each cohort depended on participant-reported clinical history. The sequencing sample was made of PBMCs or T cells enriched from blood (not recorded which). The J gene is TRBJ1-6, the V gene TRBV6-5; 10 bases match TRBD1. This TCR was sampled from a woman between 50 and 59 years old who had been exposed to COVID-19. Here the CDR3 DNA reads TGTGCCAGCAGACCGACGGGACAGGGGAATTCACCCCTCCACTTT. This gives the protein CASRPTGQGNSPLHF.